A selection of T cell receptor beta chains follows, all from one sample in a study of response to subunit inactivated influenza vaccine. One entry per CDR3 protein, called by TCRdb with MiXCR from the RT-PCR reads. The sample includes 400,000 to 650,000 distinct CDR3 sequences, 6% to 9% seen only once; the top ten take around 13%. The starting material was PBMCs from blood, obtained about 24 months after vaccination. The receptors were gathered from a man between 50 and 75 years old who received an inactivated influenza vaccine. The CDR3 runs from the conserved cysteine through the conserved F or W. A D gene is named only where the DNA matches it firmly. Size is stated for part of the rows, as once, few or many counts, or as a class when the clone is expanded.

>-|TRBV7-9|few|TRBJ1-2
TGTGCCAGCAGCCCCCTCGAGGGCGGAAGGGAATATGGCTACACCTTC
CASSPLEGGREYGYTF
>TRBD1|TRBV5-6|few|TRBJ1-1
TGTGCCAGCAGCTTGCCGAGACAGGGTGCTACAAGGGCTTTCTTT
CASSLPRQGATRAFF
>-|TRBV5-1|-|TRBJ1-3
TGCGCCAGCAGCTTGAACGACCGACGGTTCGGAAACACCATATATTTT
CASSLNDRRFGNTIYF
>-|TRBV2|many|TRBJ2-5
TGTGCCAGCAGGATAAACCATAAAGAGACCCAGTACTTC
CASRINHKETQYF
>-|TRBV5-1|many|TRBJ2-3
TGCGCCAGCAGCTTGGCGGGGACGCGCACAGATACGCAGTATTTT
CASSLAGTRTDTQYF
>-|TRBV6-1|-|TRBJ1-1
TGTGCCAGCACCCTGCACAGGGAAGAGGGGTCCACTGAAGCTTTCTTT
CASTLHREEGSTEAFF
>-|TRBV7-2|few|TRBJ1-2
TGTGCCAGCAGCCCCAGGGTTCACTATGGCTACACCTTC
CASSPRVHYGYTF
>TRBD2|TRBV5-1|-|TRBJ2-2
TGCGCCAGCAGCTTGCCGGGGGGGGCCACCGGGGAGCTGTTTTTT
CASSLPGGATGELFF
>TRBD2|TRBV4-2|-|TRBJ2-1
TGTGCCAGCGTCCTGGGACTAGCGCGCGGGAATGAGCAGTTCTTC
CASVLGLARGNEQFF
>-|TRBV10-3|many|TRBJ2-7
TGTGCCATCAGTGAGTCGAGGGGCGCCTCCTACGAGCAGTACTTC
CAISESRGASYEQYF
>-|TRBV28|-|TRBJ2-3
TGTGCCAGCAGCCTCCCTGACAGCACAGATACGCAGTATTTT
CASSLPDSTDTQYF
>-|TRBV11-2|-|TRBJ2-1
TGTGCCAGCAGCTTAGAGACAAGGATAAGAAATGAGCAGTTCTTC
CASSLETRIRNEQFF
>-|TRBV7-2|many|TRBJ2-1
TGTGCCAGCAGCTTACTCCGTCTCAATGAGCAGTTCTTC
CASSLLRLNEQFF
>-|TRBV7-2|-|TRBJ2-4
TGTGCCAGCAGCTCCCGGGGAGGGGGGACAAAAAACATTCAGTACTTC
CASSSRGGGTKNIQYF
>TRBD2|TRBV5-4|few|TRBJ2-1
TGTGCCAGCAACGGGGGGAGGGCCACCTACAATGAGCAGTTCTTC
CASNGGRATYNEQFF
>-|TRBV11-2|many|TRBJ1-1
TGTGCCAGCAGCTTAGATAAAGGCAGGTTGAACACTGAAGCTTTCTTT
CASSLDKGRLNTEAFF
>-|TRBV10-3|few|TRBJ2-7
TGTGCCATCAGTGCGGACAACTCCTACGAGCAGTACTTC
CAISADNSYEQYF
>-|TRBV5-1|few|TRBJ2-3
TGCGCCAGCAGCTTGGAGGGCAGAAACACAGATACGCAGTATTTT
CASSLEGRNTDTQYF
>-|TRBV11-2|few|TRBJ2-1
TGTGCCAGCAGCTTAGGGCAGGGTGATGAGCAGTTCTTC
CASSLGQGDEQFF
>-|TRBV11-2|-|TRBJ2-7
TGTGCCAGCAGCTTTACCGTTATCTCCCAACCCTACGAGCAGTACTTC
CASSFTVISQPYEQYF
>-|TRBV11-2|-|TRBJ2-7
TGTGCCAGCAGCCAACAGATGCAACAGGGCGAGCAGTACTTC
CASSQQMQQGEQYF
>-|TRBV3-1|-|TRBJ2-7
TGTGCCAGCAGCCTATATCGACCGACACCAAACTACGAGCAGTACTTC
CASSLYRPTPNYEQYF
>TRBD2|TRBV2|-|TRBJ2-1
TGTGCCAGCAGTGCTAGCGGAAAAGGGCATGAGCAGTTCTTC
CASSASGKGHEQFF
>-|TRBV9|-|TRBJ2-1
TGTGCCAGCAGCGTAGCGGGAGCAGGCCATGAGCAGTTCTTC
CASSVAGAGHEQFF
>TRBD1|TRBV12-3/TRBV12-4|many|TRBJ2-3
TGTGCCAGCAGTTTACTACAGGGGATTCAACGCACAGATACGCAGTATTTT
CASSLLQGIQRTDTQYF
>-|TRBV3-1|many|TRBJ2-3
TGTGCCAGCAGCCAAGGCGGCACAGATACGCAGTATTTT
CASSQGGTDTQYF